This is a list of T cell receptor beta chains from one sample in a study of Ad26.COV2.S vaccination and SARS-CoV-2 variants. The assay was immunoSEQ multiplex PCR, and TCRdb's table has in-frame clones only and misses some. The table lists about 400,000 clones, approximately 89% of them singletons. Sequences were derived from peripheral blood, sampled in a trial of Ad26.COV2.S vaccine versus placebo. All receptors derive from a person aged 18-65 years who received the Ad26.COV2.S COVID-19 vaccine or a placebo. Both conserved end residues are part of each CDR3. D genes are given only for firm matches. Some rows mark clone size as missing; the rest say once, few, many or name a class of expanded clone.

v_gene	d_gene	abundance	j_gene	CDR3nt	CDR3aa
TRBV18	TRBD2	NA	TRBJ2-7	TGTGCCAGCTCATACTCCGGGACTAGCGCGTACGAGCAGTACTTC	CASSYSGTSAYEQYF
TRBV7-3	TRBD2	NA	TRBJ2-1	TGTGCCAGCAGTTACAGCGGGAGGAATGAGCAGTTCTTC	CASSYSGRNEQFF
TRBV5-1	NA	NA	TRBJ1-4	TGCGCCAGCAGCTTGAATAACGGAATAAATGAAAAACTGTTTTTT	CASSLNNGINEKLFF
TRBV3-1/TRBV3-2	TRBD1	NA	TRBJ2-5	TGTGCCAGCACCAAAGACAGGGGACAATACCAAGAGACCCAGTACTTC	CASTKDRGQYQETQYF
TRBV10-3	NA	once	TRBJ2-3	TGTGCCATCCGCCCCGGTGGCACAGATACGCAGTATTTT	CAIRPGGTDTQYF
TRBV2	NA	NA	TRBJ2-7	TGTGCCAGCAGGAGGGGGACTGCGCAGTACTTC	CASRRGTAQYF
TRBV6-4	TRBD2	NA	TRBJ2-2	TGTGCCAGCAGTGACCCACCGGGACTAGCGGGAGGAGCCGGGGAGCTGTTTTTT	CASSDPPGLAGGAGELFF
TRBV7-9	NA	NA	TRBJ2-7	TGTGCCAGCAGCTTAGGATTTGGACAAGCGGACGAGCAGTACTTC	CASSLGFGQADEQYF
TRBV12-5	NA	NA	TRBJ1-1	TGTGCTAGTGGTTTGTCTGGCCGGCGGACTGAAGCTTTCTTT	CASGLSGRRTEAFF
TRBV6-5	NA	NA	TRBJ1-4	TGTGCCAGCAGTCGCCAGGGAACTGAAAAACTGTTTTTT	CASSRQGTEKLFF
TRBV11-3	NA	NA	TRBJ2-3	TGTGCCAGCAGCTTTAGCCCCCCCGATACGCAGTATTTT	CASSFSPPDTQYF
TRBV4-2	NA	NA	TRBJ2-4	TGTGCCAGCAGCCAAGTTGGGGGATTAGCCAAAAACATTCAGTACTTC	CASSQVGGLAKNIQYF
TRBV2	NA	NA	TRBJ1-3	TGTGCCAGCAGTGAAGTATCGGCGAGCTCTGGAAACACCATATATTTT	CASSEVSASSGNTIYF
TRBV7-6	TRBD2	NA	TRBJ2-7	TGTGCCAGCAGCGGCAGCGGGGGCTACGAGCAGTACTTC	CASSGSGGYEQYF
TRBV9	TRBD1	NA	TRBJ2-3	TGTGCCAGCAGCACCCAACAGGGGATCGGGGATACGCAGTATTTT	CASSTQQGIGDTQYF
TRBV3-1/TRBV3-2	NA	NA	TRBJ2-5	TGTGCCAGCAGCCCGAGAGGCGTCGGACTTCAAGAGACCCAGTACTTC	CASSPRGVGLQETQYF
TRBV7-9	NA	NA	TRBJ1-1	TGTGCCAGCAGCTCGAACCAGGGGACTGAAGCTTTCTTT	CASSSNQGTEAFF
TRBV18	TRBD1	NA	TRBJ2-2	TGTGCCAGCTCACCACAGTTTATGAGGGACAGGGGGCCAACGAACACCGGGGAGCTGTTTTTT	CASSPQFMRDRGPTNTGELFF
TRBV12-5	NA	NA	TRBJ2-5	TGTGCTAGTGGTTCTGGTCGACTAGTCTCGGAGACCCAGTACTTC	CASGSGRLVSETQYF
TRBV2	TRBD1	NA	TRBJ2-1	TGTGCCAGCAGAGCGGACAGGAGCTCCTACAATGAGCAGTTCTTC	CASRADRSSYNEQFF
TRBV5-1	NA	NA	TRBJ1-4	TGCGCCAGCAGCCGAAGTGCCAGGGCCGCTAATGAAAAACTGTTTTTT	CASSRSARAANEKLFF
TRBV11-2	NA	NA	TRBJ2-5	TGTGCCAGCAGCTTAGTTATAGGCGGAGACCCCAACGGGGTGGAGACCCAGTACTTC	CASSLVIGGDPNGVETQYF
TRBV5-5	NA	NA	TRBJ2-7	TGTGCCAGCAGCTTATCGGACGTGTACGAGCAGTACTTC	CASSLSDVYEQYF
TRBV6-5	TRBD1	NA	TRBJ1-6	TGTGCCAGCAGTTACATCAGGGGGTACGATTCACCCCTCCACTTT	CASSYIRGYDSPLHF
TRBV5-6	TRBD1	NA	TRBJ1-2	TGTGCCAGCAGCGTAGGACAGGGAAACTATGGCTACACCTTC	CASSVGQGNYGYTF
TRBV11-1	NA	NA	TRBJ1-1	TGTGCCAGCAGCTTAGGGACAGCTGAAGCTTTCTTT	CASSLGTAEAFF
TRBV7-9	NA	NA	TRBJ1-1	TGTGCCAGCAACAACCGGGACGACACTGAAGCTTTCTTT	CASNNRDDTEAFF
TRBV5-4	TRBD2	NA	TRBJ2-1	TGTGCCAGCAGCCCTAGCGGGAGGTACAATGAGCAGTTCTTC	CASSPSGRYNEQFF
TRBV19	TRBD1	NA	TRBJ1-5	TGTGCCAGTAGTCCCGGGACAGGGGTTTTCAATCAGCCCCAGCATTTT	CASSPGTGVFNQPQHF
TRBV5-1	NA	NA	TRBJ2-7	TGCGCCAGCAGCTTGGCCCAGGGAGCCGGCGACGAGCAGTACTTC	CASSLAQGAGDEQYF
TRBV19	NA	few	TRBJ1-6	TGTGCCAGTAGTGTACAGGCCGCAGGTTCACCCCTCCACTTT	CASSVQAAGSPLHF
TRBV5-1	NA	NA	TRBJ1-3	TGCGCCAGCAGCTTGGACAGTGGCTCTGGAAACACCATATATTTT	CASSLDSGSGNTIYF
TRBV3-1/TRBV3-2	NA	NA	TRBJ2-3	TGTGCCAGCAGCCAAGGTAGCGGCCTCCGCACAGATACGCAGTATTTT	CASSQGSGLRTDTQYF
TRBV7-9	TRBD2	NA	TRBJ2-1	TGTGCCAGCAGCTTAGGACTAGCCAATGAGCAGTTCTTC	CASSLGLANEQFF
TRBV5-8	NA	NA	TRBJ2-3	TGTGCCAGCAGCTCCCTGCAGTATTTT	CASSSLQYF
TRBV11-2	NA	NA	TRBJ1-2	TGTGCCAGCAGCTTAGACGGGACGAATGGCTACACCTTC	CASSLDGTNGYTF
TRBV5-1	NA	NA	TRBJ2-7	TGCGCCAGCAGCTTGTACGTAACAGGAGGCTATTCAACCTACGAGCAGTACTTC	CASSLYVTGGYSTYEQYF
TRBV3-1/TRBV3-2	NA	NA	TRBJ1-1	TGTGCCAGCAGCCCCCGAGGGAGGGCGGACACTGAAGCTTTCTTT	CASSPRGRADTEAFF
TRBV3-1/TRBV3-2	NA	NA	TRBJ1-1	TGTGCCAGCAGCCAAGAGGCACGGAACACTGAAGCTTTCTTT	CASSQEARNTEAFF
TRBV11-2	NA	NA	TRBJ2-1	TGTGCCAGCAGCTTAGATCCTCGGGGCAATGAGCAGTTCTTC	CASSLDPRGNEQFF
TRBV28	NA	NA	TRBJ2-7	TGTGCCAGCAGTTTCGGGGGTCCCACCTCCTACGAGCAGTACTTC	CASSFGGPTSYEQYF
TRBV5-6	TRBD2	NA	TRBJ2-5	TGTGCCAGCAGCTTGTACCCTAGCGGGGCCTCACAAGAGACCCAGTACTTC	CASSLYPSGASQETQYF